These 5 T cell receptor beta chains were sequenced from one sample in a study of T-cell memory formation after mild COVID-19. MiXCR, applied by TCRdb to the 5' RACE reads, yields one record per CDR3 protein. The sample gives approximately 450,000 distinct CDR3 sequences, 18% of which show up once; about 12% is in the top ten. Sequences were obtained from PBMCs or a T cell subset sorted from them (not recorded which). Receptors were obtained from an adult woman who had mild COVID-19 (a few samples of this study predate the infection). Cell type and time point are not known.

The gene calls are TRBV12-3 or TRBV12-4 and TRBJ1-1, with D possibly being TRBD1 (6 bases). Trimming left V 2 bases short and J 3 bases short, with 10 bases between. CDR3 length equals 14 residues. CDR3: CASSLLGGDTEAFF. CDR3 DNA sequence: TGTGCCAGCAGTTTACTTGGGGGCGACACTGAAGCTTTCTTT.

The J gene is TRBJ2-2, the V gene TRBV19; no firm D call. Germline V gene data show CDR1 as LNHDA and CDR2 as SQIVND (reference sequence). The length of the CDR3 is 14 residues. V was shortened by 1 base and J by 4 bases, with 7 bases between the two germline ends. DNA of the CDR3: TGTGCCAGTAGTATAGCCACGGCCACCGGGGAGCTGTTTTTT. Translated, it gives CASSIATATGELFF.

The chain is built from TRBV2 and TRBJ2-7; no definite D call. The V end lost 3 bases, the J end lost 3 bases, and 12 bases lay between the germline ends. Per the germline V gene, CDR1 is SNHLY and CDR2 is FYNNEI. The CDR3 length is 14 residues. Written as DNA, the CDR3 is TGTGCCAGCAGTGAGAGGCTCTCCCTCTACGAGCAGTACTTC. This sequence encodes CASSERLSLYEQYF.

The sample holds a few counts of this clonotype. V usage is TRBV5-6 and J usage is TRBJ2-1, with 9 positions matching TRBD1. The CDR3 consists of 18 residues. Germline V gene data show CDR1 as SGHDT and CDR2 as YYEEEE. The V segment lost 0 bases and the J segment 0 bases; nucleotides outside the gene matches: 7. CDR3 region: CASSLGQGVFSSYNEQFF. DNA of the CDR3: TGTGCCAGCAGCTTGGGACAGGGGGTTTTTTCCTCCTACAATGAGCAGTTCTTC.

In its sample, this clonotype was seen many times. The chain employs TRBV7-9 and TRBJ2-1; no definite D call. This CDR3 has 12 amino acids. V lost 1 base, J lost 6 bases, and 4 bases lay in between. Germline CDR1 and CDR2: SEHNR and FQNEAQ (reference sequence). The CDR3 sequence: CASSLGSNEQFF. The CDR3, as DNA: TGTGCCAGCAGCTTAGGTAGCAATGAGCAGTTCTTC.